Sequencing of this T cell receptor beta chain was carried out in a study of long-term antiretroviral therapy in people with HIV. Study-level points and caveats: Researchers lacked any data on ART adherence, viral resistance or therapy changes. Within the repertoire, clones expanded before ART were dominant at all time points.

This CDR3 has 13 amino acids. Germline assignment: CDR1 ENHRY and CDR2 SYGVKD. Trimming cost V 2 bases and J 5 bases, with 6 bases left between them. PBMC samples from each donor numbered at least one pre-ART and at least two post-ART. Version v3.0 of the immunoSEQ assay ran at survey level. This table comes from immunoSEQ multiplex PCR, and its TCRdb copy is limited to in-frame clones, with some not included. The sample lists 23,000 or so clones, 82% seen once, with about 6% in the top ten. A word on this clone: What it recognizes is unknown.

Here the sequenced sample was unsorted PBMCs, taken 0.2 years after starting antiretroviral therapy. The TCR comes from a woman aged 25 to 39 with HIV. This rearrangement joins TRBV10-3 to TRBJ1-4; no reliable D call. The DNA of the CDR3 is TGTGCCATCAGTGAGGGACGGAATGAAAAACTGTTTTTT. Translation: CAISEGRNEKLFF.